The 5 T cell receptor beta chains reported below all come from one sample, sequenced in a study of T cells after posttransplantation cyclophosphamide. Only in-frame clones appear in the TCRdb table, and some are missing; sequencing was by immunoSEQ multiplex PCR. The sample holds about 30,000 clones, and no clone turns up only once. The sequenced sample was PBMCs. Receptors originate from a woman aged 55-70 years in good health, CMV-negative, and a related stem cell transplant donor.

This clone was seen at least ten times. This chain uses TRBV9 with TRBJ2-1; TRBD2 is a possible D gene (5 bases). The CDR3 loop spans 15 amino acids. Between the trimmed V and J ends, which lost 7 bases and 0 bases, there was a span of 14 bases. Germline CDR1 is SGDLS and CDR2 is YYNGEE. The CDR3 nucleotides are TGTGCCAGCTCGAAGGCGGGCCTCTCCTACAATGAGCAGTTCTTC. Its translation: CASSKAGLSYNEQFF.

This clone has ten or more counts. This chain connects TRBV2 to TRBJ2-5; D is ambiguous. V was shortened by 7 bases and J by 2 bases, with 5 bases between the two germline ends. Germline loops: CDR1 SNHLY, CDR2 FYNNEI. CDR3 length: 11 amino acids. The CDR3: CASTPQETQYF. CDR3 DNA: TGTGCCAGCACCCCACAAGAGACCCAGTACTTC.

This clone was counted at least ten times. The chain couples TRBV11-2 to TRBJ2-1, with TRBD2 matching 7 bases. After removal of 5 bases from V and 12 bases from J, the junction contained 10 bases not matched to a gene. Germline CDR1 SGHAT, CDR2 FQNNGV. This CDR3 is built from 13 residues. The CDR3 sequence is CASSPSRESGQFF. The CDR3 DNA follows: TGTGCCAGCAGCCCCTCGCGGGAGTCTGGGCAGTTCTTC.

In this sample, this clone turned up a few times. The chain joins TRBV6-5 to TRBJ2-7; weak D call: TRBD2 (6 bases). Germline CDR1 MNHEY, CDR2 SVGAGI. This CDR3 comprises 14 residues. V lost 4 bases to trimming and J lost 5 bases, with 15 bases between them. The DNA for the CDR3 is TGTGCCAGCAGTTCTAACAAGTGGGGGGACGAGCAGTACTTC. It specifies CASSSNKWGDEQYF.

This clone was counted at least ten times. This chain uses TRBV6-1 with TRBJ1-4, with 7 bases identical to TRBD1. V lost 7 bases to trimming and J lost 5 bases; unmatched junction nucleotides: 7. CDR1 is MNHNS, CDR2 SASEGT, per germline. This CDR3 is built from 14 residues. This CDR3 reads CASIFGTANEKLFF. The CDR3 bases are TGTGCCAGCATTTTCGGGACAGCAAATGAAAAACTGTTTTTT.